The present T cell receptor (beta chain) was sequenced within a study of cytomegalovirus exposure and HLA in healthy donors. General observations from the study: The authors enumerated 150 to 200 TCR beta chains as linked to cytomegalovirus. The TCR clusters that emerged in the first cohort tended, a later analysis found, to co-occur in the approximately 130 validation repertoires.

With regard to this clone: Its target is not known.

In germline, CDR1 is SGHRS, CDR2 YFSETQ. V lost 3 bases and J lost 1, with 11 bases in between. The CDR3 loop spans 14 amino acids. Profiling relied on immunoSEQ multiplex PCR, and the TCRdb table lists in-frame clones only, not all of them. Among 95,000 to 150,000 clones, around 89% were seen once, and the ten largest hold around 6%. Sequencing was carried out using PBMCs. The chain couples TRBV5-1 to TRBJ2-7; weak D call: TRBD2 (5 bases). The sequence came from a woman aged 18 to 35 in good health and CMV-seropositive. CDR3 loop: CASSSAGNSYEQYF. CDR3 nucleotide sequence: TGCGCCAGCAGCTCCGCGGGCAATTCCTACGAGCAGTACTTC.